This is a list of T cell receptor beta chains from one sample in a study of cytomegalovirus exposure and HLA in healthy donors. The protocol was immunoSEQ multiplex PCR, while the TCRdb copy is restricted to in-frame clones and leaves out a portion. This repertoire shows over 60,000 clones, about three quarters found once; its top ten account for approximately 7%. The specimen sequenced was PBMCs. The source is a young woman in good health and CMV-seropositive. The CDR3 runs from the conserved cysteine through the conserved F or W. The D gene is left open where the match is weak. Clone size is not always given. Where it is, it says once, few, many or a class for expanded clones.

CASSLDRLNNEQFF	TGTGCCAGCAGCTTAGACAGATTAAACAATGAGCAGTTCTTC	TRBJ2-1	TRBV7-3	NA	NA
CASSLALAGASDTQYF	TGTGCCAGCAGCTTAGCACTAGCGGGAGCGTCGGATACGCAGTATTTT	TRBJ2-3	TRBV7-9	NA	TRBD2
CASSQGLSSTDTQYF	TGTGCCAGCAGCCAAGGACTGTCTAGCACAGATACGCAGTATTTT	TRBJ2-3	TRBV6-6	many	NA
CASSYWREARNEQFF	TGTGCCAGCAGTTATTGGCGGGAGGCCAGAAATGAGCAGTTCTTC	TRBJ2-1	TRBV6-5	NA	TRBD2
CAWSVLGSREQYF	TGTGCCTGGAGTGTACTAGGGAGTCGCGAGCAGTACTTC	TRBJ2-7	TRBV30	once	NA
CAISGQPNEKLFF	TGTGCCATCAGTGGACAGCCTAATGAAAAACTGTTTTTT	TRBJ1-4	TRBV10-3	NA	NA
CASSYELSSGANVLTF	TGTGCCAGCTCCTACGAATTGTCCTCTGGGGCCAACGTCCTGACTTTC	TRBJ2-6	TRBV18	once	NA
CASGASGTGGVTGELFF	TGTGCTAGTGGTGCTTCTGGGACAGGGGGGGTTACCGGGGAGCTGTTTTTT	TRBJ2-2	TRBV12-5	NA	TRBD1
CASSLARNSPLHF	TGCGCCAGCAGCTTGGCCAGGAATTCACCCCTCCACTTT	TRBJ1-6	TRBV5-1	NA	NA
CASSQELAGWYEQYF	TGCGCCAGCAGCCAGGAACTAGCGGGATGGTACGAGCAGTACTTC	TRBJ2-7	TRBV4-1	NA	TRBD2
CASKQVRTTGELFF	TGTGCCAGCAAACAGGTCAGGACGACCGGGGAGCTGTTTTTT	TRBJ2-2	TRBV6-1	NA	NA
CASSEGQGYEQYF	TGCGCCAGCAGTGAAGGGCAGGGGTACGAGCAGTACTTC	TRBJ2-7	TRBV10-2	NA	NA
CASSLPGDYGYTF	TGTGCCAGCAGCTTGCCCGGTGACTATGGCTACACCTTC	TRBJ1-2	TRBV5-5	once	NA
CASSQDGATEAFF	TGCGCCAGCAGCCAAGATGGGGCCACTGAAGCTTTCTTT	TRBJ1-1	TRBV4-3	NA	NA
CASSPGRTPGNTIYF	TGTGCCAGCTCACCAGGGCGGACACCTGGAAACACCATATATTTT	TRBJ1-3	TRBV18	few	NA
CASSGGGGKTQYF	TGTGCCAGCAGTGGCGGAGGGGGCAAAACCCAGTACTTC	TRBJ2-5	TRBV2	NA	NA
CASLEGGLIGNTEAFF	TGTGCCAGCCTTGAGGGGGGGCTGATTGGGAACACTGAAGCTTTCTTT	TRBJ1-1	TRBV2	NA	NA
CASSGTSGNTGELFF	TGTGCCAGCAGTGGGACTAGCGGGAACACCGGGGAGCTGTTTTTT	TRBJ2-2	TRBV6-4	NA	TRBD2
CASSLYSGHEKLFF	TGTGCCAGCAGCTTATATTCAGGCCATGAAAAACTGTTTTTT	TRBJ1-4	TRBV11-2	NA	NA
CASSLGAGGPTDTQYF	TGTGCCAGCAGCTTAGGTGCGGGAGGGCCGACAGATACGCAGTATTTT	TRBJ2-3	TRBV7-6	NA	TRBD2